Listed here are 23 T cell receptor beta chains from one sample, sequenced in a study of shared T cell receptors in the human thymus. TCRdb keeps only in-frame clones here, not all; method: immunoSEQ multiplex PCR. The sample includes about 660,000 clones, approximately 90% of them seen just once. The data were also submitted as part of a second study, on human thymus T cells.

The sequenced sample consisted of thymocytes. Receptor source: a boy under two years old with a congenital heart defect.

This sequence joins TRBV9 and TRBJ2-3; TRBD2 aligns across 10 bases. CDR1 is SGDLS, CDR2 YYNGEE, per germline. The CDR3 runs to 20 residues. The V segment lost 4 bases and the J segment 2 bases; nucleotides outside the gene matches: 19. Here the CDR3 DNA reads TGTGCCAGCAGCCCCCGACAGCCTACCCGGACTAGCGGATTCACAGATACGCAGTATTTT. Translation: CASSPRQPTRTSGFTDTQYF.

V is TRBV5-4 and J is TRBJ2-1; a possible D gene is TRBD1 (5 bases). The V gene lost 0 bases and the J gene lost 2 bases, with 15 bases spanning the gap. Germline-derived CDR1 and CDR2 are SGHNT and YYREEE (reference sequence). The CDR3 runs 17 residues. The CDR3 here is CASSLGQVGVPYNEQFF. The CDR3 DNA sequence: TGTGCCAGCAGCTTGGGGCAGGTAGGGGTCCCCTACAATGAGCAGTTCTTC.

This clone has only one observation. This sequence joins TRBV4-3 and TRBJ2-3, with 8 bases identical to TRBD2. The CDR3 is made up of 18 amino acids. The germline V gene encodes CDR1 LGHNA and CDR2 YSLEER. The V and J ends lost 1 base and 3 bases, in that order; junction bases with no gene match: 12. The CDR3: CASSQGGRVAGITDTQYF. CDR3 DNA sequence: TGCGCCAGCAGCCAAGGGGGACGGGTAGCGGGAATAACAGATACGCAGTATTTT.

The chain uses TRBV11-3 and TRBJ2-7, with TRBD2 matching over 10 bases. CDR1 is SGHNT, CDR2 YENEEA, per germline. The CDR3 loop spans 13 amino acids. Germline trimming cut 2 bases from V and 6 bases from J; bases unmatched to any gene: 1. Here the CDR3 DNA reads TGTGCCAGCAGCTTAAGCGGGAGGGGCGAGCAGTACTTC. This gives the protein CASSLSGRGEQYF. Using reference TRBV11-3 and TRBJ2-7 for the parts outside the CDR3, the full variable domain is EAGVVQSPRYKIIEKKQPVAFWCNPISGHNTLYWYLQNLGQGPELLIRYENEEAVDDSQLPKDRFSAERLKGVDSTLKIQPAELGDSAVYLCASSLSGRGEQYFGPGTRLTVT.

The CDR3 coding sequence is TGTGCCAGCAGTACCCTTCTGCAGTACGAGCAGTACTTC. Residues: CASSTLLQYEQYF. V and J are TRBV27 and TRBJ2-7; D remains unclear. The germline V and J ends were trimmed by 5 bases and 4 bases, with 12 bases remaining between them. The CDR3 has 13 residues. CDR1 is MNHEY, CDR2 SMNVEV, per germline (reference sequence).

The chain combines TRBV10-2 with TRBJ2-1; the match to TRBD2 covers 11 bases. In germline, CDR1 is WSHSY, CDR2 SAAADI. The CDR3 runs 15 residues. J lost 3 bases, V lost 5 bases, and 3 bases had no gene match. The CDR3 sequence: CASSTLAGGYNEQFF. The CDR3 bases are TGCGCCAGCAGTACCCTAGCGGGAGGCTACAATGAGCAGTTCTTC.

The chain employs TRBV20-1 and TRBJ2-4; the match to TRBD1 covers 7 bases. Looked up from germline, CDR1 is DFQATT and CDR2 is SNEGSKA (reference sequence). V lost 6 bases to trimming and J lost 6 bases; unmatched junction nucleotides: 2. This CDR3 spans 11 amino acids. The chain's CDR3 is CSARQGNIQYF. The CDR3 DNA reads TGCAGTGCGCGACAGGGAAACATTCAGTACTTC.

The rearrangement uses TRBV29-1 and TRBJ1-4, with a tentative D call TRBD1 (6 bases). Germline values: CDR1 SQVTM, CDR2 ANQGSEA. Trimming left V 7 bases short and J 5 bases short, with 14 bases between. The CDR3 extends over 13 amino acids. CDR3 nucleotide sequence: TGCAGCGCACAGATCGACAGGAATGAAAAACTGTTTTTT. Amino acid sequence: CSAQIDRNEKLFF. Combining the CDR3 with reference TRBV29-1 and TRBJ1-4 gives the whole variable domain SAVISQKPSRDICQRGTSLTIQCQVDSQVTMMFWYRQQPGQSLTLIATANQGSEATYESGFVIDKFPISRPNLTFSTLTVSNMSPEDSSIYLCSAQIDRNEKLFFGSGTQLSVL.

The gene calls are TRBV6-1 and TRBJ1-1, with no clear D. The CDR3 contains 13 residues. Deletions cut 7 bases from V and 8 bases from J, with 17 bases between. Germline V gene data show CDR1 as MNHNS and CDR2 as SASEGT. DNA of the CDR3: TGTGCCAGCACCTTAAGACTCGAGGGAGAAGCTTTCTTT. Its protein is CASTLRLEGEAFF.

This chain connects TRBV7-9 to TRBJ2-5; 7 bases agree with TRBD2. V lost 5 bases to trimming and J lost 4 bases; unmatched junction nucleotides: 16. This CDR3 is built from 17 residues. The germline V gene encodes CDR1 SEHNR and CDR2 FQNEAQ (reference sequence). The CDR3 sequence: CASSAPRTRSHGETQYF. CDR3 DNA sequence: TGTGCCAGCAGCGCTCCGAGGACTAGGAGTCACGGAGAGACCCAGTACTTC.

The CDR3 loop is CASSFLEGGSYKQYF. CDR3 coding DNA: TGTGCCAGCAGCTTCTTGGAGGGCGGGAGTTATAAGCAGTACTTC. The J gene is TRBJ2-7, the V gene TRBV11-2; 7 bases agree with TRBD2. V was pared by 3 bases and J by 8 bases, with 13 bases of the junction left unmatched. The CDR3 has 15 amino acids. Germline CDR1 SGHAT, CDR2 FQNNGV.

The V and J genes are TRBV7-9 and TRBJ2-3; possibly TRBD2 for D (6 bases). CDR3 length: 13 amino acids. Germline CDR1 is SEHNR and CDR2 is FQNEAQ (reference sequence). V shed 5 bases and J shed 5 bases, with 11 bases lying between them. The CDR3 nucleotides are TGTGCCAGCAGCCCCCGGCGGGGAGATACGCAGTATTTT. Its protein product is CASSPRRGDTQYF.

A remark on this clone: Mismatch with germline at one junction end may stem from a read error. The CDR3 coding sequence is TGTGCCAGCAGCAAAGAGGGTCTAGCGGGCTCCTACAATGAGCAGTTCTTC. Its translation: CASSKEGLAGSYNEQFF. The chain joins TRBV4-2 to TRBJ2-1; 8 nucleotides align to TRBD2. Germline V gene data show CDR1 as LGHNA and CDR2 as YNFKEQ. The CDR3 totals 17 residues.

This clone was observed a handful of times. V gene TRBV4-1 combines with J gene TRBJ2-1; D possibly corresponds to TRBD2 (6 bases). Germline V gene data show CDR1 as MGHRA and CDR2 as YSYEKL. The CDR3 is made up of 16 amino acids. V was trimmed by 0 bases and J by 7 bases, leaving 16 bases between them. CDR3 sequence: CASSQDQAGLGNEQFF. DNA for the CDR3: TGCGCCAGCAGCCAAGACCAGGCGGGATTGGGTAATGAGCAGTTCTTC.

This chain joins TRBV15 and TRBJ2-3, with D maybe TRBD2 (5 bases). Trimming took 3 bases from V and 2 from J, leaving 15 bases between them. The CDR3 spans 16 residues. Germline loops: CDR1 LNHNV, CDR2 YYDKDF (reference sequence). CDR3 DNA: TGTGCCACCAGCAGGTGCCGCAGCGGTTACACAGATACGCAGTATTTT. Translation gives CATSRCRSGYTDTQYF.

The chain combines TRBV7-9 with TRBJ2-5; D gene unclear. Germline CDR1 SEHNR, CDR2 FQNEAQ (reference sequence). Trimming cost V 5 bases and J 6 bases, with 7 bases left between them. The CDR3 is made up of 11 amino acids. The CDR3 loop is CASSRRKTQYF. CDR3 nucleotides: TGTGCCAGCAGCCGCAGAAAGACCCAGTACTTC.

This clone appeared a single time. The chain is built from TRBV6-5 and TRBJ2-1; 7 bases align to TRBD2. CDR3 length: 16 residues. The V gene's germline CDR1 is MNHEY and CDR2 SVGAGI. The V and J ends lost 4 bases and 1 base, in that order; junction bases with no gene match: 7. CDR3 amino acids: CASSSRLALSYNEQFF. Here the CDR3 DNA reads TGTGCCAGCAGTTCCCGACTAGCTTTATCCTACAATGAGCAGTTCTTC.

DNA for the CDR3: TGTGCCAGCAGTTTATTGTGGCGGCAACCTTACGAGCAGTACTTC. This sequence encodes CASSLLWRQPYEQYF. The chain is built from TRBV28 and TRBJ2-7; no reliable D call. Trimming removed 1 base from V and 4 bases from J, with 14 bases in between. The CDR3 runs to 15 residues. Germline V CDR1 and CDR2: MDHEN, SYDVKM. Full variable domain (outside the CDR3, taken from reference TRBV28 and TRBJ2-7): DVKVTQSSRYLVKRTGEKVFLECVQDMDHENMFWYRQDPGLGLRLIYFSYDVKMKEKGDIPEGYSVSREKKERFSLILESASTNQTSMYLCASSLLWRQPYEQYFGPGTRLTVT.

The count of this clone is one. This chain uses TRBV27 with TRBJ2-1; 9 bases agree with TRBD1. Germline V CDR1 and CDR2: MNHEY, SMNVEV (reference sequence). Trimming removed 8 bases from V and 2 bases from J; junction bases left unmatched: 10. This CDR3 region has 16 residues. The CDR3 protein is CASSQGAPLTYNEQFF. The CDR3 region has the DNA TGTGCCAGCTCACAGGGGGCACCACTGACCTACAATGAGCAGTTCTTC.

This clone was found once. The gene calls are TRBV29-1 and TRBJ2-5; TRBD1 might be the D (5 bases). The CDR3 sequence is 13 residues long. Deletions cut 4 bases from V and 1 base from J, with 10 bases between. Germline V CDR1 and CDR2: SQVTM, ANQGSEA. CDR3 loop: CSVGPGPQETQYF. The CDR3 region has the DNA TGCAGCGTTGGACCAGGGCCCCAAGAGACCCAGTACTTC.

The chain links TRBV29-1 to TRBJ2-3; 13 positions match TRBD2. V lost 5 bases and J lost 4; bases outside the gene matches: 15. The germline V gene has CDR1 SQVTM and CDR2 ANQGSEA. CDR3 length: 18 amino acids. The chain's CDR3 is CSVPVPGLAGRGADTQYF. As DNA, the CDR3 is TGCAGCGTTCCTGTACCGGGACTAGCGGGAAGGGGAGCAGATACGCAGTATTTT.

The chain carries TRBV5-4 and TRBJ2-2, with D possibly matching TRBD2 (6 bases). Germline V gene sequence: CDR1 SGHNT, CDR2 YYREEE (reference sequence). With 4 bases removed from V and 13 bases from J, the gap between germline ends came to 17 bases. The CDR3 length is 13 residues. The CDR3 loop is CASSPEVGGVLFF. The CDR3 DNA is TGTGCCAGCAGCCCGGAGGTGGGGGGTGTGCTGTTTTTT.

The rearrangement uses TRBV29-1 and TRBJ2-3; TRBD1 agrees at 7 bases. CDR1 and CDR2 (germline): SQVTM, ANQGSEA. V gave up 0 bases and J gave up 1 base; unmatched junction bases: 13. The CDR3 consists of 18 residues. The CDR3, as DNA: TGCAGCGTTGAAGAGTCTCGCGCACAGGGGCTGGGCACAGATACGCAGTATTTT. Amino acid sequence: CSVEESRAQGLGTDTQYF.